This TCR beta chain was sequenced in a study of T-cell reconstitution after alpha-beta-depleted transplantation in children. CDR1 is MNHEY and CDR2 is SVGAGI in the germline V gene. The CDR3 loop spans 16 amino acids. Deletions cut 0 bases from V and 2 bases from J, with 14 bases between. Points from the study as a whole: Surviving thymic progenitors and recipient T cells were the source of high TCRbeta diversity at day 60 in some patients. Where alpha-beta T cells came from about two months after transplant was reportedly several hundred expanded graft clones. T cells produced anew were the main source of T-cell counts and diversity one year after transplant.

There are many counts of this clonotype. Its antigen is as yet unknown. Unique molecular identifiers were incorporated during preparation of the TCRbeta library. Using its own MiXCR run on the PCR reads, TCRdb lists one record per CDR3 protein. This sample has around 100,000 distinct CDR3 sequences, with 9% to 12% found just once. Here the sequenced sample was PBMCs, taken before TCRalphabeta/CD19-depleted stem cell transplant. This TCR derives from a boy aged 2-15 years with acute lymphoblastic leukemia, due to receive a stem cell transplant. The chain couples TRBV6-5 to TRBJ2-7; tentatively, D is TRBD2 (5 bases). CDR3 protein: CASSYSPRRNTYEQYF. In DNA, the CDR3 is TGTGCCAGCAGTTACTCCCCGAGGAGGAATACCTACGAGCAGTACTTC.